Following are 16 T cell receptor beta chains from one sample sequenced in a study of T-cell memory formation after mild COVID-19. In TCRdb, the 5' RACE reads were re-called with MiXCR into one record per CDR3 protein. Of just over 400,000 distinct CDR3 sequences detected, more than 20% appear once; the ten largest clones hold roughly 14%. The sequencing input was PBMCs or a T cell subset sorted from them (not recorded which). Receptors originate from an adult woman who had mild COVID-19 (a few samples of this study predate the infection). Cell type and time point are not known.

This clonotype appeared many times. The J gene is TRBJ2-3, the V gene TRBV9, with a tentative D call TRBD2 (6 bases). The V gene's germline CDR1 is SGDLS and CDR2 YYNGEE. The CDR3 has 15 amino acids. V was shortened by 1 base and J by 0 bases, with 9 bases between the two germline ends. Here the CDR3 DNA reads TGTGCCAGCAGCGTAAGTGGGACTAGCACAGATACGCAGTATTTT. Amino acids: CASSVSGTSTDTQYF. Full variable domain (outside the CDR3, taken from reference TRBV9 and TRBJ2-3): DSGVTQTPKHLITATGQRVTLRCSPRSGDLSVYWYQQSLDQGLQFLIQYYNGEERAKGNILERFSAQQFPDLHSELNLSSLELGDSALYFCASSVSGTSTDTQYFGPGTRLTVL.

The chain uses TRBV12-3 or TRBV12-4 and TRBJ2-7; D is ambiguous. The CDR3 consists of 15 residues. Trimming took off 1 base at V and 2 bases at J, with 12 bases between the two ends. The CDR3 bases are TGTGCCAGCAGTTTAGGGAGACATCCCACCTACGAGCAGTACTTC. Its protein is CASSLGRHPTYEQYF.

J is TRBJ1-1 and V is TRBV20-1; D gene unclear. Germline V gene sequence: CDR1 DFQATT, CDR2 SNEGSKA (reference sequence). V was trimmed by 3 bases and J by 4 bases, leaving 9 bases between them. The CDR3 runs to 12 residues. This chain's CDR3 is CSASPGFTEAFF. CDR3 nucleotides: TGCAGTGCTAGTCCGGGGTTCACTGAAGCTTTCTTT.

Only a few counts were recorded for this clonotype. The chain carries TRBV20-1 and TRBJ2-1; 9 nucleotides match TRBD1. V trimming: 7 bases; J trimming: 4 bases; junction bases outside the gene matches: 11. The CDR3 consists of 15 residues. Per the germline V gene, CDR1 is DFQATT and CDR2 is SNEGSKA (reference sequence). CDR3 bases: TGCAGTGTCCCCCCCAGGACAGGGGCATACAATGAGCAGTTCTTC. Amino acids: CSVPPRTGAYNEQFF.

The chain combines TRBV3-1 with TRBJ2-7; 7 bases fit TRBD1. Germline V gives CDR1 LGHDT, CDR2 YNNKEL (reference sequence). The junction had 6 bases not matched to a gene; V was cut back by 1 base and J by 3 bases. CDR3 length: 15 amino acids. The DNA of the CDR3 is TGTGCCAGCAGCCAAGGCCCGGACAGGCGCTACGAGCAGTACTTC. Translated, it gives CASSQGPDRRYEQYF.

The chain employs TRBV7-9 and TRBJ1-1; 7 bases agree with TRBD1. This CDR3 has 14 amino acids. With V trimmed by 2 bases and J by 5 bases, 5 bases remained unmatched. Germline assignment: CDR1 SEHNR and CDR2 FQNEAQ (reference sequence). The CDR3 sequence: CASSLPTGRTEAFF. DNA for the CDR3: TGTGCCAGCAGCTTACCGACAGGGAGGACTGAAGCTTTCTTT.

This sequence joins TRBV9 and TRBJ2-3, with D possibly being TRBD1 or TRBD2 (5 bases each). This CDR3 has 16 residues. Germline CDR1 SGDLS, CDR2 YYNGEE. The V end lost 0 bases, the J end lost 0 bases, and 11 bases lay between the germline ends. The CDR3 protein is CASSVAGSSSTDTQYF. The CDR3 DNA follows: TGTGCCAGCAGCGTAGCAGGGAGTTCTAGCACAGATACGCAGTATTTT.

The V call is TRBV5-1, the J call TRBJ2-7, with no clear D. Germline lookup yields CDR1 SGHRS and CDR2 YFSETQ. This CDR3 is built from 14 residues. Trimming removed 3 bases at V and 5 bases at J, with 15 bases between. The CDR3 here is CASSSPEGINEQYF. Here the CDR3 DNA reads TGCGCCAGCAGCTCACCCGAAGGGATCAACGAGCAGTACTTC.

The rearrangement links TRBV28 to TRBJ1-1; D perhaps matches TRBD1 (6 bases). Germline V gene sequence: CDR1 MDHEN, CDR2 SYDVKM. The CDR3 is 16 residues long. The V end was cut by 2 bases, the J end by 5 bases, with 18 bases between. The CDR3 bases are TGTGCCAGCAGTTTAAAACCGGGGGCGATAGGAACTGAAGCTTTCTTT. Translating it yields CASSLKPGAIGTEAFF. The full variable domain, with the rest looked up from reference TRBV28 and TRBJ1-1, is DVKVTQSSRYLVKRTGEKVFLECVQDMDHENMFWYRQDPGLGLRLIYFSYDVKMKEKGDIPEGYSVSREKKERFSLILESASTNQTSMYLCASSLKPGAIGTEAFFGQGTRLTVV.

The chain employs TRBV21-1 and TRBJ2-2; no DNA check was done on the table's D call, TRBD1. TRBV21-1 is a listed pseudogene. The CDR3 contains 15 residues. CDR3 DNA: TGTGCCAGCACCAAGACAGGGGAGACCACCGGGGAGCTGTTTTTT. Its translation is CASTKTGETTGELFF.

The chain combines TRBV5-1 with TRBJ1-1; possible D gene TRBD1, 5 bases. V lost 6 bases, J lost 2 bases, and 11 bases lay in between. This CDR3 spans 13 amino acids. Germline CDR1 is SGHRS and CDR2 is YFSETQ. The CDR3: CASNGGANTEAFF. The CDR3 DNA follows: TGCGCCAGCAATGGGGGTGCTAACACTGAAGCTTTCTTT. Complete variable domain (other parts from reference TRBV5-1 and TRBJ1-1): KAGVTQTPRYLIKTRGQQVTLSCSPISGHRSVSWYQQTPGQGLQFLFEYFSETQRNKGNFPGRFSGRQFSNSRSEMNVSTLELGDSALYLCASNGGANTEAFFGQGTRLTVV.

The chain employs TRBV9 and TRBJ2-2; 8 nucleotides line up with TRBD2. V was pared by 4 bases and J by 4 bases, with 6 bases of the junction left unmatched. Germline V gene data show CDR1 as SGDLS and CDR2 as YYNGEE. The CDR3 spans 15 residues. In nucleotides, the CDR3 is TGTGCCAGCAGCTTGGGACTAGACATCACCGGGGAGCTGTTTTTT. It codes for CASSLGLDITGELFF.

The gene calls are TRBV20-1 and TRBJ2-1; tentatively, D is TRBD2 (6 bases). The CDR3 loop spans 14 amino acids. V gave up 4 bases and J gave up 3 bases, with 13 bases separating them. From germline, CDR1 is DFQATT and CDR2 SNEGSKA (reference sequence). CDR3 DNA: TGCAGTGCTATCATGGCTAGCGACTACAATGAGCAGTTCTTC. Encoded protein: CSAIMASDYNEQFF.

The V and J genes are TRBV5-1 and TRBJ2-5; D unclear. The V and J ends lost 4 bases and 2 bases respectively, with 9 bases between them. The CDR3 is made up of 13 amino acids. CDR1 is SGHRS and CDR2 is YFSETQ in the germline V gene. The CDR3 spells CASSIPHQETQYF. CDR3 coding DNA: TGCGCCAGCAGCATTCCACATCAAGAGACCCAGTACTTC. Looking up the rest from reference TRBV5-1 and TRBJ2-5 gives the full variable domain: KAGVTQTPRYLIKTRGQQVTLSCSPISGHRSVSWYQQTPGQGLQFLFEYFSETQRNKGNFPGRFSGRQFSNSRSEMNVSTLELGDSALYLCASSIPHQETQYFGPGTRLLVL.

This chain connects TRBV5-1 to TRBJ2-1; the D is unclear. The CDR3 contains 15 residues. Per germline, CDR1 SGHRS and CDR2 YFSETQ. Trimming removed 1 base from V and 7 bases from J, with 15 bases in between. CDR3: CASSLTVHQGNEQFF. The CDR3 DNA reads as TGCGCCAGCAGCTTGACAGTACATCAAGGAAATGAGCAGTTCTTC.

The chain uses TRBV12-3 or TRBV12-4 and TRBJ2-1; 8 bases align to TRBD2. V dropped 6 bases and J dropped 3; count of bases not matched to a gene: 7. The CDR3 is made up of 15 amino acids. The CDR3 bases are TGTGCCAGCAGACTCCGTACTAGCGGCTACAATGAGCAGTTCTTC. The encoded protein is CASRLRTSGYNEQFF.